These 14 T cell receptor beta chains came from one sample sequenced in a study of STAT5B mutations in CD4+ large granular lymphocyte leukemia. Generated by immunoSEQ multiplex PCR, the TCRdb table keeps only in-frame clones and is missing some. The sample carries 25,000 to 35,000 clones, 71% recorded once. Sequencing was performed on CD4+ T cells from blood buffy coats. These receptors all come from a human donor in good health.

The CDR3 loop is CASSPWTGAPYEQYF. The CDR3 DNA reads as TGTGCCAGCAGCCCTTGGACAGGGGCACCCTACGAGCAGTACTTC. The chain combines TRBV11-1 with TRBJ2-7; 9 bases fit TRBD1. V was clipped by 5 bases and J by 2 bases; unmatched bases: 7. Germline lookup yields CDR1 SGHAT and CDR2 FQDESV (reference sequence). The CDR3 length is 15 residues.

This clone has just a few counts. V is TRBV30 and J is TRBJ1-4; 9 nucleotides match TRBD1. CDR1 and CDR2 (germline): GTSNPN, SVGIG (reference sequence). This CDR3 contains 14 residues. Trimming at V came to 3 bases and at J to 5 bases, leaving 4 bases not matched to a gene. CDR3 nucleotide sequence: TGTGCCTGGAGGGGCGGGACAGGGAATGAAAAACTGTTTTTT. This translates into CAWRGGTGNEKLFF.

Concerning this clone itself: Compared with germline, one end of the junction differs, possibly owing to a read error. The chain uses TRBV6-1 and TRBJ2-4, with 8 positions matching TRBD2. The CDR3 spans 17 residues. CDR1 is MNHNS and CDR2 is SASEGT in the germline V gene. The CDR3 sequence: CASGDNSGAVAKNIQYF. The CDR3 DNA follows: TGTGCCAGCGGTGATAATAGCGGGGCCGTAGCCAAAAACATTCAGTACTTC.

The rearrangement joins TRBV18 to TRBJ2-5; possible D gene TRBD2, 5 bases. The CDR3 sequence is 14 residues long. The V end was cut by 2 bases, the J end by 4 bases, with 11 bases between. CDR1 is KGHSH, CDR2 LQKENI, per germline. CDR3: CASSPGLAPETQYF. DNA for the CDR3: TGTGCCAGCTCACCAGGGCTAGCACCAGAGACCCAGTACTTC.

This chain joins TRBV30 and TRBJ1-2, with TRBD1 identical over 9 bases. The CDR3 covers 17 residues. CDR1 and CDR2 (germline): GTSNPN, SVGIG (reference sequence). V gave up 2 bases and J gave up 4 bases; unmatched junction bases: 14. CDR3 sequence (DNA): TGTGCCTGGAGTAAGCCGGGACAGGGTCCCGAAGGCTATGGCTACACCTTC. It encodes CAWSKPGQGPEGYGYTF.

This chain uses TRBV19 with TRBJ1-3, with D possibly matching TRBD1 (6 bases). The V gene lost 3 bases and the J gene lost 0 bases, with 9 bases spanning the gap. The germline gives CDR1 LNHDA, CDR2 SQIVND (reference sequence). The CDR3 consists of 15 residues. CDR3 amino acids: CASSIGQSSGNTIYF. The CDR3 DNA reads TGTGCCAGTAGTATCGGACAGTCCTCTGGAAACACCATATATTTT. Drawing the rest from reference TRBV19 and TRBJ1-3, the complete variable domain is DGGITQSPKYLFRKEGQNVTLSCEQNLNHDAMYWYRQDPGQGLRLIYYSQIVNDFQKGDIAEGYSVSREKKESFPLTVTSAQKNPTAFYLCASSIGQSSGNTIYFGEGSWLTVV.

The sample holds a few counts of this clone. V is TRBV30 and J is TRBJ2-7; no definite D call. The CDR3 length is 11 residues. Trimming stripped 0 bases from V and 3 bases from J, with 3 bases between. CDR1 is GTSNPN and CDR2 is SVGIG in the germline V gene (reference sequence). The CDR3: CAWSVNYEQYF. The CDR3 nucleotides are TGTGCCTGGAGTGTGAACTACGAGCAGTACTTC. Based on the CDR3 plus reference TRBV30 and TRBJ2-7, the full variable domain is SQTIHQWPATLVQPVGSPLSLECTVEGTSNPNLYWYRQAAGRGLQLLFYSVGIGQISSEVPQNLSASRPQDRQFILSSKKLLLSDSGFYLCAWSVNYEQYFGPGTRLTVT.

Only one count was recorded for this clone. The chain couples TRBV6-6 to TRBJ1-1; 9 bases match TRBD1. The J segment lost 2 bases and the V segment lost 2 bases, leaving 3 bases of the junction unmatched. The CDR3 consists of 15 residues. CDR1 and CDR2 (germline): MNHNY, SVGAGI (reference sequence). The CDR3 sequence: CASSYNTGGNTEAFF. Here the CDR3 DNA reads TGTGCCAGCAGTTACAACACAGGGGGCAACACTGAAGCTTTCTTT.

The chain is built from TRBV28 and TRBJ1-2; 7 nucleotides match TRBD1. This CDR3 is built from 11 residues. J lost 11 bases, V lost 4 bases, and 4 bases had no gene match. Germline V gene data show CDR1 as MDHEN and CDR2 as SYDVKM. In nucleotides, the CDR3 is TGTGCCAGCAGTTCGCGACAGGGTTACACCTTC. Translation: CASSSRQGYTF.

The V gene is TRBV4-1, the J gene TRBJ1-2, with no clear D. Germline-derived CDR1 and CDR2 are MGHRA and YSYEKL. V dropped 3 bases and J dropped 1 base, with 9 bases sitting between them. The CDR3 has 14 amino acids. The CDR3: CASSHPQLNYGYTF. DNA for the CDR3: TGCGCCAGCAGCCACCCACAGCTTAACTATGGCTACACCTTC.

CDR3 protein: CASSTTTGGDEQFF. The CDR3 bases are TGTGCCAGCAGTACCACGACAGGAGGGGATGAGCAGTTCTTC. The rearrangement links TRBV28 to TRBJ2-1; D possibly uses TRBD1 or TRBD2 (6 bases each). Trimming removed 5 bases at V and 8 bases at J, with 16 bases between. This CDR3 has 14 residues. Per germline, CDR1 MDHEN and CDR2 SYDVKM.

The CDR3 protein is CASIRVEGANYGYTF. CDR3 DNA sequence: TGTGCCAGTATCCGAGTCGAGGGAGCTAACTATGGCTACACCTTC. The chain links TRBV19 to TRBJ1-2, with D unresolved. V was shortened by 7 bases and J by 0 bases, with 15 bases between the two germline ends. In germline, CDR1 is LNHDA, CDR2 SQIVND (reference sequence). The CDR3 length is 15 residues.

The V and J genes are TRBV7-2 and TRBJ2-3; 7 nucleotides agree with TRBD2. Germline CDR1 SGHTA, CDR2 FQGNSA. J gave up 4 bases and V 2 bases, and 6 bases lay outside the gene matches. The CDR3 has 15 residues. This CDR3 is CASSLKAGRADTQYF. As DNA, the CDR3 is TGTGCCAGCAGCTTAAAAGCGGGGAGGGCAGATACGCAGTATTTT.

This clone showed up just once. The CDR3 loop reads CASSLEIAGAPTDTQYF. CDR3 nucleotide sequence: TGCGCCAGCAGCTTGGAGATAGCGGGGGCGCCCACAGATACGCAGTATTTT. The rearrangement links TRBV5-1 to TRBJ2-3; TRBD2 agrees at 9 bases. The ends lost 0 bases at V and 2 bases at J; junction bases unmatched: 7. In germline, CDR1 is SGHRS, CDR2 YFSETQ. The CDR3 length is 17 residues.